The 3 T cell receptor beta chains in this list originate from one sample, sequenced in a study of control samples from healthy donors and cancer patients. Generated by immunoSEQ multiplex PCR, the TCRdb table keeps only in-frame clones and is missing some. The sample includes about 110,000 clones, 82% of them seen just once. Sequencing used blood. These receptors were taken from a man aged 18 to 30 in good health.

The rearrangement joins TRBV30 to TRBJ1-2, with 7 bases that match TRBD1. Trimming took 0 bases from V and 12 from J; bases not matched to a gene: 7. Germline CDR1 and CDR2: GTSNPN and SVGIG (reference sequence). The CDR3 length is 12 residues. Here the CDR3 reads CAWSVEARGDTF. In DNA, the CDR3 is TGTGCCTGGAGTGTTGAGGCCAGGGGGGACACCTTC.

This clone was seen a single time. The CDR3 loop reads CASSQVQSNEKLFF. The CDR3, as DNA: TGCGCCAGCAGCCAAGTGCAGAGTAATGAAAAACTGTTTTTT. The genes are TRBV4-1 and TRBJ1-4; no definite D call. Looked up from germline, CDR1 is MGHRA and CDR2 is YSYEKL. V shed 1 base and J shed 4 bases, with 7 bases lying between them. The CDR3 has 14 amino acids.

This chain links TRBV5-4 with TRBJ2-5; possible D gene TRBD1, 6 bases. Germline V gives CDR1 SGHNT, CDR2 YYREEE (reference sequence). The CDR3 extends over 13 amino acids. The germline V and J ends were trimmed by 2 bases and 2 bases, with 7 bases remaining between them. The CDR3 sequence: CASSFGQQETQYF. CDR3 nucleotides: TGTGCCAGCAGCTTTGGACAGCAAGAGACCCAGTACTTC. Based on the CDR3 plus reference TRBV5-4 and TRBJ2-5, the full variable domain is ETGVTQSPTHLIKTRGQQVTLRCSSQSGHNTVSWYQQALGQGPQFIFQYYREEENGRGNFPPRFSGLQFPNYSSELNVNALELDDSALYLCASSFGQQETQYFGPGTRLLVL.